The 29 T cell receptor beta chains in this list originate from one sample, sequenced in a study of T cell repertoires and Cas9 in healthy adults. Repertoires were generated with immunoSEQ multiplex PCR, while TCRdb's copy carries only in-frame clones and drops some. The sample has 20,000 to 25,000 clones; over 85% are singletons. The material sequenced was CD4+ effector T cells (CD127+, CD25-, CD137-, CD154-) from PBMCs; culture status not recorded. The source of these receptors is a human donor in good health.

CDR3 DNA sequence: TGTGCCAGCACCTATAAGACAGTGTCATTCTTCGAGCAGTACTTC. Amino acid sequence: CASTYKTVSFFEQYF. The chain has TRBV2 and TRBJ2-7, with D possibly matching TRBD1 (5 bases). Trimming took off 7 bases at V and 6 bases at J, with 22 bases between the two ends. Germline CDR1 reads SNHLY; CDR2 reads FYNNEI. The CDR3 extends over 15 amino acids.

A word on this clone: The same CDR3 is also encoded by other DNA sequences in this sample. This chain uses TRBV4-1 with TRBJ1-5; maybe TRBD1 (5 bases). The CDR3 contains 15 residues. The germline V gene has CDR1 MGHRA and CDR2 YSYEKL. Trimming left V 1 base short and J 4 bases short, with 11 bases between. The CDR3 spells CASSQGRGGNQPQHF. The CDR3, as DNA: TGCGCCAGCAGCCAAGGAAGGGGTGGTAATCAGCCCCAGCATTTT.

Notes on this clone: The sample contains more than one DNA sequence encoding this CDR3. The chain recombines TRBV4-2 with TRBJ2-6; 7 nucleotides agree with TRBD2. The CDR3 is made up of 15 amino acids. The germline gives CDR1 LGHNA, CDR2 YNFKEQ. J was trimmed by 0 bases and V by 8 bases; bases with no gene match: 4. CDR3 sequence (DNA): TGTGCCAGCGGGAGGGAGGGCTCTGGGGCCAACGTCCTGACTTTC. It encodes CASGREGSGANVLTF.

This chain joins TRBV15 and TRBJ2-7; D is perhaps TRBD1 (5 bases). CDR1 and CDR2 (germline): LNHNV, YYDKDF (reference sequence). The CDR3 length is 15 residues. V lost 5 bases and J lost 0, with 14 bases in between. The CDR3 DNA is TGTGCCACCAGCCGACAGAGGACGATCTCCTACGAGCAGTACTTC. This codes for CATSRQRTISYEQYF.

This clone was seen only once. V usage is TRBV25-1 and J usage is TRBJ2-1; 11 bases map to TRBD2. This CDR3 spans 14 amino acids. Looked up from germline, CDR1 is MGHDK and CDR2 is SYGVNS. Trimming at V came to 7 bases and at J to 4 bases, leaving 3 bases not matched to a gene. The CDR3 DNA sequence: TGTGCCAGCATGACTAGCGGGGTTTACAATGAGCAGTTCTTC. Protein: CASMTSGVYNEQFF. Full variable domain (outside the CDR3, taken from reference TRBV25-1 and TRBJ2-1): EADIYQTPRYLVIGTGKKITLECSQTMGHDKMYWYQQDPGMELHLIHYSYGVNSTEKGDLSSESTVSRIRTEHFPLTLESARPSHTSQYLCASMTSGVYNEQFFGPGTRLTVL.

The gene calls are TRBV7-8 and TRBJ1-1; D is unclear. Per the germline V gene, CDR1 is SGHVS and CDR2 is FQNEAQ. V gave up 2 bases and J gave up 0 bases, with 7 bases separating them. This CDR3 contains 14 residues. The CDR3 nucleotides are TGTGCCAGCAGCTTAACCGGAATGAACACTGAAGCTTTCTTT. Amino acids: CASSLTGMNTEAFF.

The CDR3 protein is CASSGHGYTF. The CDR3 DNA follows: TGTGCCAGCAGTGGACATGGCTACACCTTC. This chain connects TRBV6-1 to TRBJ1-2; D remains unclear. The V and J ends lost 4 bases and 6 bases respectively, with 3 bases between them. Per germline, CDR1 MNHNS and CDR2 SASEGT. CDR3 size: 10 residues.

The chain uses TRBV6-1 and TRBJ1-4, with D possibly matching TRBD1 (5 bases). Deletions cut 6 bases from V and 8 bases from J, with 16 bases between. Germline loops: CDR1 MNHNS, CDR2 SASEGT. This CDR3 has 14 residues. CDR3 DNA sequence: TGTGCCAGCAGAACTACGGGACCGAGGGAAAAACTGTTTTTT. Protein sequence: CASRTTGPREKLFF.

This clone was seen a few times. The chain employs TRBV6-1 and TRBJ1-1; D is unresolved. Germline CDR1 is MNHNS and CDR2 is SASEGT. This CDR3 has 15 residues. Trimming stripped 5 bases from V and 1 base from J, with 14 bases between. The CDR3 spells CASSRVVPGNTEAFF. CDR3 sequence (DNA): TGTGCCAGCAGTAGGGTAGTTCCCGGGAACACTGAAGCTTTCTTT.

The chain joins TRBV15 to TRBJ1-1; tentative D call: TRBD1 (5 bases). CDR1 is LNHNV, CDR2 YYDKDF, per germline (reference sequence). V was clipped by 1 base and J by 4 bases, with 10 bases between them. This CDR3 has 14 residues. For the CDR3, the DNA is TGTGCCACCAGCAGAGGGGGCAGGTTCACTGAAGCTTTCTTT. Translating it yields CATSRGGRFTEAFF.

The CDR3, as DNA: TGTGCCAGTACAGGGGGCCGGATGGATCAGCCCCAGCATTTT. Translating gives CASTGGRMDQPQHF. The chain uses TRBV2 and TRBJ1-5; 9 bases agree with TRBD1. There are 14 residues in the CDR3. From germline, CDR1 is SNHLY and CDR2 FYNNEI. J gave up 5 bases and V 9 bases, and 8 bases lay outside the gene matches.

The chain links TRBV2 to TRBJ2-2; D might be TRBD2 (5 bases). With 3 bases removed from V and 8 bases from J, the gap between germline ends came to 13 bases. The CDR3 consists of 14 residues. CDR1 SNHLY and CDR2 FYNNEI come from the germline V gene. For the CDR3, the DNA is TGTGCCAGCAGTGAGGAGGCAGTTTCTGGGGAGCTGTTTTTT. Protein product: CASSEEAVSGELFF.

Concerning this clone: Mismatch with germline at one junction end may stem from a read error. The chain couples TRBV18 to TRBJ2-7; 7 bases match TRBD1. CDR1 and CDR2 from the germline V gene are KGHSH and LQKENI. The CDR3 consists of 19 residues. The CDR3: CASLPSVSNSVQGIYEQYF. The CDR3 DNA sequence: TGTGCCAGCTTACCAAGCGTCTCGAACTCAGTACAGGGGATATACGAGCAGTACTTC.

This clone showed up just once. The chain uses TRBV6-6 and TRBJ2-5, with D perhaps TRBD2 (5 bases). Germline V gene lookup returns CDR1 MNHNY and CDR2 SVGAGI (reference sequence). The CDR3 runs to 14 residues. V lost 10 bases and J 4 bases, leaving 19 bases between the germline ends. The CDR3 loop is CATSAGIGLETQYF. The CDR3 bases are TGTGCCACTTCGGCGGGCATCGGATTAGAGACCCAGTACTTC.

The rearrangement joins TRBV2 to TRBJ2-2; no clear D gene. V lost 4 bases and J lost 0, with 9 bases in between. Germline CDR1 and CDR2: SNHLY and FYNNEI. The length of the CDR3 is 15 residues. As DNA, the CDR3 is TGTGCCAGCAGTGCCGGCAGAACGAACACCGGGGAGCTGTTTTTT. Amino acids: CASSAGRTNTGELFF.

The chain employs TRBV6-5 and TRBJ1-4; 10 bases map to TRBD1. Germline values: CDR1 MNHEY, CDR2 SVGAGI. J gave up 6 bases and V 6 bases, and 4 bases lay outside the gene matches. This CDR3 comprises 14 residues. The CDR3, as DNA: TGTGCCAGCAGCCGGGACAGGGGATATGAAAAACTGTTTTTT. Its protein product is CASSRDRGYEKLFF.

The chain is built from TRBV11-1 and TRBJ1-1, with D possibly TRBD1 on 5 matching bases. Germline V gives CDR1 SGHAT, CDR2 FQDESV (reference sequence). This CDR3 is 14 amino acids long. V was trimmed by 5 bases and J by 1 base, leaving 11 bases between them. The CDR3 bases are TGTGCCAGCAGCCTCTGGGGCTGGAACACTGAAGCTTTCTTT. It specifies CASSLWGWNTEAFF. Supplemented by reference TRBV11-1 and TRBJ1-1, the full variable domain reads EAEVAQSPRYKITEKSQAVAFWCDPISGHATLYWYRQILGQGPELLVQFQDESVVDDSQLPKDRFSAERLKGVDSTLKIQPAELGDSAMYLCASSLWGWNTEAFFGQGTRLTVV.

The chain carries TRBV2 and TRBJ1-1, with D maybe TRBD1 (5 bases). CDR1 is SNHLY, CDR2 FYNNEI, per germline. The CDR3 is made up of 15 amino acids. Trimming took 7 bases from V and 4 from J, leaving 19 bases between them. CDR3 coding DNA: TGTGCCAGCAAGATCTTCCAAGGGGTCAGCACTGAAGCTTTCTTT. Translation gives CASKIFQGVSTEAFF.

The rearrangement links TRBV7-6 to TRBJ2-7; D perhaps matches TRBD2 (6 bases). CDR1 and CDR2 (germline): SGHVS, FNYEAQ. The CDR3 totals 13 residues. V shed 0 bases and J shed 4 bases, with 7 bases lying between them. CDR3 sequence reads: CASSLAGGYEQYF. The CDR3 DNA reads as TGTGCCAGCAGCTTAGCGGGGGGATACGAGCAGTACTTC.

The V and J genes are TRBV5-1 and TRBJ1-1, with unresolved D. This CDR3 is built from 18 residues. Trimming shortened V by 1 base and J by 1 base, and 20 bases separated the two germline ends. Germline loops: CDR1 SGHRS, CDR2 YFSETQ. CDR3 sequence reads: CASSLYLRTEIRNTEAFF. The DNA of the CDR3 is TGCGCCAGCAGCTTGTATCTTCGGACGGAGATCCGGAACACTGAAGCTTTCTTT.

The chain links TRBV28 to TRBJ1-2, with 10 bases lining up with TRBD1. This CDR3 region has 15 residues. The germline V gene has CDR1 MDHEN and CDR2 SYDVKM. The ends lost 6 bases at V and 1 base at J; junction bases unmatched: 5. The CDR3 DNA is TGTGCCAGCAGCTACGGGACAGGGGTTAACTATGGCTACACCTTC. Protein: CASSYGTGVNYGYTF.

V gene TRBV5-6 combines with J gene TRBJ1-2; 7 bases are a match to TRBD1. V was clipped by 2 bases and J by 2 bases; unmatched bases: 9. The length of the CDR3 is 16 residues. Germline values: CDR1 SGHDT, CDR2 YYEEEE. The CDR3 bases are TGTGCCAGCAGCTTAGACTACTTACAGGGGAACTATGGCTACACCTTC. Its protein is CASSLDYLQGNYGYTF. The full variable domain, its missing parts supplied by reference TRBV5-6 and TRBJ1-2, is DAGVTQSPTHLIKTRGQQVTLRCSPKSGHDTVSWYQQALGQGPQFIFQYYEEEERQRGNFPDRFSGHQFPNYSSELNVNALLLGDSALYLCASSLDYLQGNYGYTFGSGTRLTVV.

The chain recombines TRBV5-5 with TRBJ2-2, with 7 bases matching TRBD2. Unmatched junction bases numbered 8, after V lost 5 bases and J lost 1 base. The CDR3 is 16 residues long. Germline V gene data show CDR1 as SGHKS and CDR2 as YYEKEE (reference sequence). The CDR3 DNA is TGTGCCAGCAGTGCTCTGAGCGGGAAGAACACCGGGGAGCTGTTTTTT. The encoded protein is CASSALSGKNTGELFF.

On this clone: Its ends do not fully match the called genes, so a read error is possible. The chain joins TRBV7-7 to TRBJ2-3; TRBD2 might be the D (5 bases). The CDR3 consists of 15 residues. CDR1 is SSHAT and CDR2 is FNYEAQ in the germline V gene (reference sequence). The chain's CDR3 is CASSLAMDGADTQYF. The CDR3 bases are TGTGCTAGCAGCTTAGCCATGGACGGGGCAGATACGCAGTATTTT.

The chain uses TRBV2 and TRBJ1-2; D is possibly TRBD1 (5 bases). CDR3 size: 14 residues. Germline V gene data show CDR1 as SNHLY and CDR2 as FYNNEI. Between the trimmed V and J ends, which lost 1 base and 0 bases, there was a span of 6 bases. For the CDR3, the DNA is TGTGCCAGCAGTGAAGTGGGGGCTAACTATGGCTACACCTTC. This codes for CASSEVGANYGYTF. Drawing the rest from reference TRBV2 and TRBJ1-2, the complete variable domain is EPEVTQTPSHQVTQMGQEVILRCVPISNHLYFYWYRQILGQKVEFLVSFYNNEISEKSEIFDDQFSVERPDGSNFTLKIRSTKLEDSAMYFCASSEVGANYGYTFGSGTRLTVV.

The chain links TRBV7-2 to TRBJ2-2, with 12 positions matching TRBD2. This CDR3 is built from 15 residues. In germline, CDR1 is SGHTA, CDR2 FQGNSA. Germline trimming cut 5 bases from V and 6 bases from J; bases unmatched to any gene: 4. In nucleotides, the CDR3 is TGTGCCAGCAGCCAGGCTAGCGGGGGGGCCGGGGAGCTGTTTTTT. It yields the protein CASSQASGGAGELFF.

V and J are TRBV4-2 and TRBJ2-3; D is ambiguous. The CDR3 contains 16 residues. V was clipped by 0 bases and J by 2 bases, with 12 bases between them. Germline lookup yields CDR1 LGHNA and CDR2 YNFKEQ. The CDR3 here is CASSQEPRPFTDTQYF. The CDR3 bases are TGTGCCAGCAGCCAAGAACCCCGGCCCTTCACAGATACGCAGTATTTT.

A few counts support this clone. V usage is TRBV6-1 and J usage is TRBJ1-5; no definite D call. The CDR3 is made up of 13 amino acids. The V gene's germline CDR1 is MNHNS and CDR2 SASEGT. Trimming removed 5 bases at V and 7 bases at J, with 12 bases between. In DNA, the CDR3 is TGTGCCAGCAGTACCGAGTCGGGCCAGCCCCAGCATTTT. As protein: CASSTESGQPQHF.

J is TRBJ2-5 and V is TRBV5-1; TRBD2 might be the D (5 bases). This CDR3 contains 15 residues. Germline V gene lookup returns CDR1 SGHRS and CDR2 YFSETQ. V was shortened by 0 bases and J by 2 bases, with 11 bases between the two germline ends. The CDR3 bases are TGCGCCAGCAGCTTGGCGAGGGTTGGGCAAGAGACCCAGTACTTC. Its translation: CASSLARVGQETQYF. The full variable domain, completed using reference TRBV5-1 and TRBJ2-5, is KAGVTQTPRYLIKTRGQQVTLSCSPISGHRSVSWYQQTPGQGLQFLFEYFSETQRNKGNFPGRFSGRQFSNSRSEMNVSTLELGDSALYLCASSLARVGQETQYFGPGTRLLVL.